This section outlines one TCR beta chain sequence together with its context. The sample comes from a study of blood T cell repertoires in COVID-19. Study as a whole: Sites in the United States, Italy and Spain provided acute and convalescent COVID-19 samples.

Per the original methods: By means of reference gene primer amplification, nucleated cell counts were estimated. Measured with immunoSEQ multiplex PCR; TCRdb has only the in-frame clones, and not every one. That table is the source of V, J and clone size, and D and trimming were worked out from the DNA. This sample has some 350,000 clones, with 85% to 90% found just once. With V trimmed by 7 bases and J by 2 bases, 8 bases remained unmatched. CDR1 is MDHEN, CDR2 SYDVKM, per germline. The CDR3 sequence is 15 residues long. This receptor was obtained from a young man with active or convalescent COVID-19. V gene TRBV28 combines with J gene TRBJ2-5, with 9 bases that match TRBD2. The sequenced sample was peripheral blood. The CDR3 DNA sequence: TGTGCCAGCACCTCAGCGGGGGGCCCTCAAGAGACCCAGTACTTC. Amino acid sequence: CASTSAGGPQETQYF.